This entry lists 14 T cell receptor beta chains sequenced from one sample in a study of OX40 agonist ivuxolimab in advanced cancers. Only in-frame clones appear in the TCRdb table, and some are missing; sequencing was by immunoSEQ multiplex PCR. Altogether 78,000 or so clones are present, roughly nine tenths being singletons, with the ten largest covering approximately 3%. The material was CD4+ or CD8+ T cells sorted from blood, obtained in a trial of the OX40 agonist ivuxolimab. These TCRs come from an adult with an advanced solid tumor such as melanoma, head and neck, liver or kidney cancer.

The chain recombines TRBV11-2 with TRBJ2-7; 9 nucleotides line up with TRBD2. Per germline, CDR1 SGHAT and CDR2 FQNNGV. The trim removed 4 bases at V and 3 bases at J, leaving 4 bases unmatched. The CDR3 has 14 amino acids. The CDR3 DNA sequence: TGTGCCAGCAGCTGGAGCGGGGGGCTCTACGAGCAGTACTTC. Amino acid sequence: CASSWSGGLYEQYF. Together with reference TRBV11-2 and TRBJ2-7, the CDR3 gives the full variable domain: EAGVAQSPRYKIIEKRQSVAFWCNPISGHATLYWYQQILGQGPKLLIQFQNNGVVDDSQLPKDRFSAERLKGVDSTLKIQPAKLEDSAVYLCASSWSGGLYEQYFGPGTRLTVT.

The CDR3 here is CASSLNRGGQFF. CDR3 DNA: TGTGCCAGCTCCCTCAACAGGGGTGGGCAGTTCTTC. J is TRBJ2-1 and V is TRBV18; 7 positions agree with TRBD1. CDR1 KGHSH and CDR2 LQKENI come from the germline V gene. V dropped 6 bases and J dropped 12; count of bases not matched to a gene: 8. This CDR3 contains 12 residues.

This rearrangement joins TRBV5-6 to TRBJ2-3; D might be TRBD2 (6 bases). This CDR3 is 15 amino acids long. V lost 0 bases, J lost 4 bases, and 12 bases lay in between. The germline V gene encodes CDR1 SGHDT and CDR2 YYEEEE. The CDR3 loop is CASSLAEGWADTQYF. DNA for the CDR3: TGTGCCAGCAGCTTGGCGGAGGGATGGGCAGATACGCAGTATTTT.

The rearrangement links TRBV2 to TRBJ1-2; perhaps TRBD1 as D (6 bases). V lost 8 bases and J lost 7, with 20 bases in between. Germline assignment: CDR1 SNHLY and CDR2 FYNNEI. The CDR3 totals 14 residues. The CDR3 bases are TGTGCCAGCTGGGAGGGGACAATGGTAGTTGGCTACACCTTC. Protein product: CASWEGTMVVGYTF.

In its sample, this clone was seen once. The chain combines TRBV5-1 with TRBJ2-5; the D is unclear. Germline V gene sequence: CDR1 SGHRS, CDR2 YFSETQ. The CDR3 totals 14 residues. The ends were cut back, 1 base at V and 1 base at J, with 8 bases in the middle. The CDR3 spells CASSLMGTQETQYF. Written as DNA, the CDR3 is TGCGCCAGCAGCTTGATGGGCACCCAAGAGACCCAGTACTTC.

V gene TRBV30 combines with J gene TRBJ2-3; D remains unclear. Trimming pared 3 bases from V and 0 bases from J, leaving 4 bases between. CDR1 GTSNPN and CDR2 SVGIG come from the germline V gene (reference sequence). This CDR3 is 12 amino acids long. CDR3 in DNA: TGTGCCTGGAGCGAGAGCACAGATACGCAGTATTTT. Protein sequence: CAWSESTDTQYF.

The chain joins TRBV5-6 to TRBJ1-3, with TRBD1 as a possible D gene (6 bases). Germline lookup yields CDR1 SGHDT and CDR2 YYEEEE. Trimming shortened V by 4 bases and J by 6 bases, and 14 bases separated the two germline ends. This CDR3 is built from 14 residues. The CDR3 is CASSRSGAVNTIYF. The CDR3, as DNA: TGTGCCAGCAGCCGGTCAGGGGCTGTAAACACCATATATTTT.

The sample holds one count of this clone. The V call is TRBV28, the J call TRBJ1-2; 10 bases agree with TRBD1. V lost 6 bases and J lost 2; bases outside the gene matches: 9. Germline V gives CDR1 MDHEN, CDR2 SYDVKM. This CDR3 contains 16 residues. In DNA, the CDR3 is TGTGCCAGCAGCCTCTTAGAGGGACAGGGGAACTATGGCTACACCTTC. Encoded protein: CASSLLEGQGNYGYTF.

This chain connects TRBV5-1 to TRBJ2-5; 7 bases are a match to TRBD1. V was pared by 4 bases and J by 1 base, with 10 bases of the junction left unmatched. Germline V CDR1 and CDR2: SGHRS, YFSETQ. The CDR3 length is 16 residues. The CDR3 DNA reads TGCGCCAGCAGCACCGGGACAGCGTATACCCAAGAGACCCAGTACTTC. Translating gives CASSTGTAYTQETQYF.

Only one count was recorded for this clone. This chain joins TRBV28 and TRBJ2-3; D ambiguous. Deletions cut 4 bases from V and 8 bases from J, with 25 bases between. The CDR3 covers 17 residues. Germline lookup yields CDR1 MDHEN and CDR2 SYDVKM. CDR3 amino acids: CASSSIQREGPLVTQYF. The CDR3 nucleotides read TGTGCCAGCAGTTCCATCCAGCGCGAAGGCCCCCTCGTTACGCAGTATTTT. The full variable domain, with the rest looked up from reference TRBV28 and TRBJ2-3, is DVKVTQSSRYLVKRTGEKVFLECVQDMDHENMFWYRQDPGLGLRLIYFSYDVKMKEKGDIPEGYSVSREKKERFSLILESASTNQTSMYLCASSSIQREGPLVTQYFGPGTRLTVL.

This clone has a handful of counts. The gene calls are TRBV6-1 and TRBJ1-1, with D perhaps TRBD1 (5 bases). The CDR3 sequence is 12 residues long. V was pared by 3 bases and J by 11 bases, with 13 bases between. CDR1 and CDR2 from the germline V gene are MNHNS and SASEGT. CDR3 DNA: TGTGCCAGCAGTGAGGCGGGGCGCCGGGCTTTCTTT. It encodes CASSEAGRRAFF.

This chain connects TRBV6-4 to TRBJ1-2; TRBD1 agrees at 8 bases. The V gene end was trimmed by 6 bases and the J gene end by 7 bases; junction bases not matched to a gene: 7. This CDR3 comprises 13 residues. CDR1 is MRHNA, CDR2 SNTAGT, per germline. The CDR3 sequence is CASSLDRAGGYTF. CDR3 sequence (DNA): TGTGCCAGCAGCTTGGACAGGGCGGGTGGCTACACCTTC.

The gene calls are TRBV5-8 and TRBJ2-1; 13 nucleotides line up with TRBD2. CDR1 and CDR2 (germline): SGHTS, YDEGEE. The junction had 9 bases not matched to a gene; V was cut back by 3 bases and J by 9 bases. The CDR3 is 16 amino acids. The CDR3 spells CASSSGGLAGATEQFF. DNA for the CDR3: TGTGCCAGCAGCTCGGGCGGACTAGCGGGAGCTACTGAGCAGTTCTTC.

The chain couples TRBV5-1 to TRBJ2-3, with a weak D call TRBD1 (6 bases). The CDR3 length is 15 residues. V was pared by 4 bases and J by 2 bases, with 14 bases between. CDR1 and CDR2 from the germline V gene are SGHRS and YFSETQ. The CDR3 region has the DNA TGCGCCAGCAGCATGGGACAAATCTACACAGATACGCAGTATTTT. Amino acids: CASSMGQIYTDTQYF.